This is a list of T cell receptor beta chains from one sample in a study of blood T cell repertoires in COVID-19. Sequencing was performed with immunoSEQ multiplex PCR; in TCRdb, only in-frame clones are kept and a portion is missing. The sample carries more than 300,000 clones, more than 75% recorded once. The sample was peripheral blood. These TCRs come from a woman aged 50 to 60 with acute or convalescent COVID-19. The CDR3 runs from the conserved cysteine through the conserved F or W. Each record gives: CDR3 protein, CDR3 DNA, J gene, D gene, V gene, clone size. A D gene is named only where the DNA matches it firmly. Rows may omit the clone size; those that give it use once, few, many or a size class.

CASSVAWADYYEQYF	TGTGCCAGCAGCGTAGCTTGGGCAGACTACTACGAGCAGTACTTC	TRBJ2-7	.	TRBV9	.
CASTLLAGGLGETQYF	TGTGCCAGCACCTTACTAGCGGGAGGCCTGGGAGAGACCCAGTACTTC	TRBJ2-5	TRBD2	TRBV5-6	.
CASSLSYRGGEQYF	TGTGCCAGCAGTTTATCGTACAGGGGTGGCGAGCAGTACTTC	TRBJ2-7	TRBD1	TRBV27	.
CASSLGLAGPTDTQYF	TGTGCCAGCAGTCTCGGACTAGCGGGCCCTACAGATACGCAGTATTTT	TRBJ2-3	TRBD2	TRBV6-2/TRBV6-3	.
CSVEVQGRQTQYF	TGCAGCGTTGAAGTGCAGGGCCGACAGACCCAGTACTTC	TRBJ2-5	.	TRBV29-1	.
CASSFRTTGEQFF	TGTGCCAGCAGTTTTCGAACGACGGGGGAGCAGTTCTTC	TRBJ2-1	.	TRBV27	.
CASSDQAGNTEAFF	TGTGCCAGCAGTGACCAAGCAGGGAACACTGAAGCTTTCTTT	TRBJ1-1	.	TRBV6-4	.
CASSGRTSSTDTQYF	TGTGCCAGCAGCGGCAGGACTAGCAGCACAGATACGCAGTATTTT	TRBJ2-3	TRBD2	TRBV7-6	.
CASSSGLSTGELFF	TGTGCCAGCAGCTCGGGACTTAGCACCGGGGAGCTGTTTTTT	TRBJ2-2	.	TRBV7-3	.
CASSLGLAGGTSTDTQYF	TGCGCCAGCAGCTTGGGGCTAGCGGGAGGTACTAGCACAGATACGCAGTATTTT	TRBJ2-3	TRBD2	TRBV5-1	.
CASGTSGSDTQYF	TGTGCCAGCGGGACTAGCGGATCAGATACGCAGTATTTT	TRBJ2-3	TRBD2	TRBV28	.
CASRRDRYSNQPQHF	TGTGCCAGCAGACGGGACAGGTATAGCAATCAGCCCCAGCATTTT	TRBJ1-5	TRBD1	TRBV28	.
CASSFGSQYNEQFF	TGTGCCAGCAGTTTCGGGAGTCAGTACAATGAGCAGTTCTTC	TRBJ2-1	.	TRBV28	few
CASSMWAVPNSPLHF	TGTGCCAGTAGTATGTGGGCAGTCCCTAATTCACCCCTCCACTTT	TRBJ1-6	.	TRBV19	.
CASSSPRGKLFF	TGTGCCAGCAGCTCCCCCAGAGGAAAACTGTTTTTT	TRBJ1-4	.	TRBV7-9	.
CSVFLAGVGEQYF	TGCAGCGTTTTCCTAGCGGGAGTTGGTGAGCAGTACTTC	TRBJ2-7	TRBD2	TRBV29-1	.
CASSEDSTDTQYF	TGTGCCAGCAGTGAAGACTCCACAGATACGCAGTATTTT	TRBJ2-3	.	TRBV6-1	once
CASSPRTLGTNEKLFF	TGCGCCAGCAGCCCCCGGACATTGGGGACTAATGAAAAACTGTTTTTT	TRBJ1-4	.	TRBV5-1	.
CASSEGGQGNQPQHF	TGTGCCAGCAGTGAGGGGGGGCAGGGCAATCAGCCCCAGCATTTT	TRBJ1-5	.	TRBV9	.
CASSLYAGTSGANVLTF	TGTGCCAGCAGCTTATATGCAGGCACCTCTGGGGCCAACGTCCTGACTTTC	TRBJ2-6	.	TRBV7-2	.
CASSRTVTYNSPLHF	TGTGCCAGCAGCCGGACAGTCACCTATAATTCACCCCTCCACTTT	TRBJ1-6	.	TRBV7-2	.
CASSQGRGHYEQYF	TGCGCCAGCAGCCAAGGCAGGGGGCATTACGAGCAGTACTTC	TRBJ2-7	TRBD1	TRBV4-3	.
CASSEIRGDRAFNQPQHF	TGTGCCAGCAGTGAAATTCGTGGGGACAGGGCTTTTAATCAGCCCCAGCATTTT	TRBJ1-5	TRBD1	TRBV6-1	.
CASSLVRAADTQYF	TGTGCCAGCAGCTTAGTCAGAGCGGCAGATACGCAGTATTTT	TRBJ2-3	.	TRBV7-2	.
CASSSAGHGDTQYF	TGTGCCAGCAGCTCCGCCGGACACGGAGATACGCAGTATTTT	TRBJ2-3	.	TRBV7-9	.
CSVEVREETQYF	TGCAGCGTTGAAGTTAGGGAGGAGACCCAGTACTTC	TRBJ2-5	.	TRBV29-1	.
CASTRRGTYEQYF	TGCGCCAGTACCCGTCGGGGGACTTACGAGCAGTACTTC	TRBJ2-7	.	TRBV10-1	.
CASSPWDRVAKNIQYF	TGTGCCAGCAGCCCCTGGGACAGAGTAGCCAAAAACATTCAGTACTTC	TRBJ2-4	TRBD1	TRBV7-9	.
CASSEAFVRDRQPQHF	TGTGCCAGCAGTGAAGCCTTTGTAAGGGACAGACAGCCCCAGCATTTT	TRBJ1-5	TRBD1	TRBV2	.
CASSSTGGGSEQFF	TGTGCCAGCAGTTCCACAGGGGGCGGCTCTGAGCAGTTCTTC	TRBJ2-1	TRBD1	TRBV27	.
CAVTGFMNTEAFF	TGTGCCGTGACAGGGTTTATGAACACTGAAGCTTTCTTT	TRBJ1-1	TRBD1	TRBV15	once
CASSDLAGAGEQYF	TGTGCCAGCAGTGATCTAGCGGGAGCGGGTGAGCAGTACTTC	TRBJ2-7	TRBD2	TRBV6-1	.
CASSSGGPETQYF	TGTGCCAGCAGTTCAGGGGGCCCAGAGACCCAGTACTTC	TRBJ2-5	TRBD1	TRBV28	.
CASSERRTGLSGANVLTF	TGTGCCAGCAGTGAGCGAAGGACAGGCCTCTCTGGGGCCAACGTCCTGACTTTC	TRBJ2-6	TRBD1	TRBV2	.
CASSLGAGLSPQYF	TGTGCCAGCAGCTTAGGAGCGGGCTTGAGCCCGCAGTACTTC	TRBJ2-7	.	TRBV7-8	.
CASRRNRDRGYEQYF	TGTGCCAGCAGACGGAACCGGGACAGGGGGTACGAGCAGTACTTC	TRBJ2-7	TRBD1	TRBV28	.
CSVGDSNQPQHF	TGCAGCGTTGGCGATAGCAATCAGCCCCAGCATTTT	TRBJ1-5	.	TRBV29-1	.
CASSQGQAGANVLTF	TGCGCCAGCAGCCAAGGGCAGGCTGGGGCCAACGTCCTGACTTTC	TRBJ2-6	.	TRBV4-3	.
CASRGTGNNSPLHF	TGTGCCAGCAGGGGGACAGGAAATAATTCACCCCTCCACTTT	TRBJ1-6	TRBD1	TRBV2	.
CASSPSAGTEAFF	TGTGCCAGCAGCCCGTCCGCAGGGACTGAAGCTTTCTTT	TRBJ1-1	.	TRBV7-3	.